The 12 T cell receptor beta chains reported below all come from one sample, sequenced in a study of cytotoxic CD8 clonotypes in ibrutinib-treated CLL. This table comes from immunoSEQ multiplex PCR, and its TCRdb copy is limited to in-frame clones, with some not included. Of 120,000 to 150,000 clones listed, 77% are singletons. The input for sequencing was PBMCs, taken after 12 months of ibrutinib treatment. Source of these receptors: a human donor with chronic lymphocytic leukemia.

This chain joins TRBV18 and TRBJ2-7; TRBD2 aligns across 9 bases. The germline gives CDR1 KGHSH, CDR2 LQKENI. The CDR3 extends over 16 amino acids. V trimming: 0 bases; J trimming: 0 bases; junction bases outside the gene matches: 3. The CDR3 coding sequence is TGTGCCAGCTCACCACCGCTAGCGGGGCCCTCCTACGAGCAGTACTTC. Translating it yields CASSPPLAGPSYEQYF.

The chain combines TRBV2 with TRBJ1-1; D gene uncertain. Germline V gene data show CDR1 as SNHLY and CDR2 as FYNNEI. The CDR3 covers 14 residues. The germline V and J ends were trimmed by 3 bases and 6 bases, with 14 bases remaining between them. DNA for the CDR3: TGTGCCAGCAGTGATTGGCAGAGTCTCGCTGAAGCTTTCTTT. This sequence encodes CASSDWQSLAEAFF.

This chain connects TRBV9 to TRBJ2-7, with 14 bases matching TRBD2. This CDR3 comprises 15 residues. The V gene's germline CDR1 is SGDLS and CDR2 YYNGEE. J lost 3 bases, V lost 3 bases, and 2 bases had no gene match. CDR3 DNA sequence: TGTGCCAGCAGCGCGGGGACTAGCGGGAGCTACGAGCAGTACTTC. Translating it yields CASSAGTSGSYEQYF.

The count of this clone is one. CDR3: CASRGESRAYEQYF. CDR3 nucleotides: TGTGCCAGCAGGGGGGAATCAAGGGCCTACGAGCAGTACTTC. The chain employs TRBV6-5 and TRBJ2-7; perhaps D is TRBD1 or TRBD2 (5 bases each). Germline CDR1 and CDR2: MNHEY and SVGAGI. This CDR3 comprises 14 residues. Trimming took off 6 bases at V and 2 bases at J, with 14 bases between the two ends.

The rearrangement uses TRBV2 and TRBJ1-3; tentative D call: TRBD1 (6 bases). There are 15 residues in the CDR3. V was pared by 5 bases and J by 0 bases, with 11 bases between. Germline V CDR1 and CDR2: SNHLY, FYNNEI. As DNA, the CDR3 is TGTGCCAGCAGTCAGGACAGTTTCTCTGGAAACACCATATATTTT. This codes for CASSQDSFSGNTIYF. Looking up the rest from reference TRBV2 and TRBJ1-3 gives the full variable domain: EPEVTQTPSHQVTQMGQEVILRCVPISNHLYFYWYRQILGQKVEFLVSFYNNEISEKSEIFDDQFSVERPDGSNFTLKIRSTKLEDSAMYFCASSQDSFSGNTIYFGEGSWLTVV.

The rearrangement joins TRBV4-2 to TRBJ2-3; tentatively, D is TRBD2 (6 bases). Germline CDR1 is LGHNA and CDR2 is YNFKEQ. The length of the CDR3 is 15 residues. V lost 0 bases to trimming and J lost 9 bases, with 16 bases between them. CDR3 sequence reads: CASSQDMDVAGTQYF. CDR3 in DNA: TGTGCCAGCAGCCAAGATATGGACGTCGCGGGGACGCAGTATTTT.

In its sample, this clone was seen once. The V call is TRBV28, the J call TRBJ1-5; possibly TRBD1 for D (6 bases). This CDR3 is 16 amino acids long. V was shortened by 6 bases and J by 6 bases, with 21 bases between the two germline ends. Germline CDR1 and CDR2: MDHEN and SYDVKM. The CDR3 nucleotides read TGTGCCAGCAGATTAGGCCTAGGGGGGGCCGGTCAGCCCCAGCATTTT. This sequence encodes CASRLGLGGAGQPQHF.

Points on this clone: Other DNA sequences in the sample encode the same CDR3. This chain connects TRBV6-5 to TRBJ2-7; 8 positions agree with TRBD1. CDR3 size: 11 residues. The V and J ends lost 8 bases and 3 bases, in that order; junction bases with no gene match: 0. The germline CDR1 and CDR2 sequences are MNHEY and SVGAGI. The CDR3 here is CASGQGYEQYF. The CDR3 coding sequence is TGTGCCAGCGGACAGGGCTACGAGCAGTACTTC.

The chain recombines TRBV7-9 with TRBJ2-5; a possible D gene is TRBD2 (6 bases). Trimming removed 2 bases at V and 1 base at J, with 8 bases between. The germline CDR1 and CDR2 sequences are SEHNR and FQNEAQ (reference sequence). This CDR3 has 14 residues. CDR3 coding DNA: TGTGCCAGCAGCTTAATGGGGGGCCAAGAGACCCAGTACTTC. It encodes CASSLMGGQETQYF.

The chain carries TRBV14 and TRBJ2-7, with D unresolved. Germline CDR1 reads SGHDN; CDR2 reads FVKESK. The CDR3 runs to 13 residues. V lost 0 bases to trimming and J lost 6 bases, with 9 bases between them. The CDR3 protein is CASSQDLVSEQYF. The CDR3 coding sequence is TGTGCCAGCAGCCAAGATCTAGTCTCCGAGCAGTACTTC.

The rearrangement links TRBV10-3 to TRBJ2-7; 10 nucleotides agree with TRBD2. V lost 3 bases to trimming and J lost 3 bases; unmatched junction nucleotides: 5. Germline lookup yields CDR1 ENHRY and CDR2 SYGVKD. This CDR3 comprises 15 residues. The CDR3 here is CAISDISGRGYEQYF. The CDR3, as DNA: TGTGCCATCAGTGATATCAGCGGGAGGGGCTACGAGCAGTACTTC.

The V and J genes are TRBV7-9 and TRBJ1-2, with 10 nucleotides matching TRBD1. The CDR3 totals 14 residues. Trimming removed 7 bases from V and 8 bases from J; junction bases left unmatched: 10. Germline-derived CDR1 and CDR2 are SEHNR and FQNEAQ (reference sequence). The DNA for the CDR3 is TGTGCCAGCATACGGACAGGGGGTCGTCAGGGCTACACCTTC. Translation: CASIRTGGRQGYTF. Looking up the rest from reference TRBV7-9 and TRBJ1-2 gives the full variable domain: DTGVSQNPRHKITKRGQNVTFRCDPISEHNRLYWYRQTLGQGPEFLTYFQNEAQLEKSRLLSDRFSAERPKGSFSTLEIQRTEQGDSAMYLCASIRTGGRQGYTFGSGTRLTVV.